This record covers a single T cell receptor (beta chain). A much larger clone differs by one base, so this may be a read error. This sample was taken from a study of patients and donors after allogeneic stem cell transplantation. Looked up from germline, CDR1 is SGHTA and CDR2 is FQGNSA. The CDR3 consists of 14 residues. TCRdb re-called the RT-PCR reads with MiXCR, one entry per CDR3 protein. The table shows 8,000 to 10,000 distinct CDR3 sequences, with roughly 6.4% occurring only once. The sample was blood, either unsorted or a sorted T cell fraction (not recorded which). V gene TRBV7-2 combines with J gene TRBJ1-2; 10 bases agree with TRBD1. This sequence was found in a human donor who was either an allogeneic HSCT recipient or a stem cell or donor lymphocyte infusion donor (not recorded which). It is not recorded whose cells these are; they may come from a transplant donor. CDR3 in amino acids: CASSPGQGNYAYTF. The CDR3 region has the DNA TGTGCCAGCAGCCCGGGACAGGGGAACTATGCCTACACCTTC.